This T cell receptor beta chain was identified during a study of regulatory T cells in long-lasting Graves disease (TCRdb year 2021). For the wider study: In the newly diagnosed Graves' disease group, patients had been taking antithyroid drugs for less than 3 months. Persistent Graves' disease patients were compared with newly diagnosed Graves' disease patients by peripheral blood TCR sequencing and RNA sequencing. The study was conducted in China and was registered as a clinical trial. A total of roughly 33 samples were covered by TCR sequencing, comprising some 13 persistent and some 20 newly diagnosed Graves' disease patients. Broader findings and caveats from the paper: Peripheral blood alone was examined, since thyroid tissue, which constituted the primary lesion, could not be accessed. Persistent Graves' disease patients showed lower TCR Shannon entropy and fewer highly expanded clones than newly diagnosed patients, suggesting clonal expansion. The authors noted that the small sample size was a limitation that may lower accuracy. Only the TCR beta chain was sequenced and analyzed. A larger number of public clonotypes was shared among persistent patients (approximately 3,000) than among newly diagnosed patients (about 990).

Read against the paper, the sample's time point label means: newly diagnosed GD, antithyroid drugs for less than 3 months. For both TCR sequencing and RNA sequencing, RNA was extracted from PBMCs in TRIzol. The diagnosis of Graves' disease was made according to American Thyroid Association guidelines. The patients came from an endocrinology department in Xi'an, China. Each patient gave 7.5 to 10 milliliters of peripheral blood, collected in an EDTA anticoagulant tube. Ficoll Paque Plus density gradient separation was used to isolate PBMCs, and no further T cell sorting was performed. An Agilent 2100 Bioanalyzer and agarose gel were used to check RNA quality, and a NanoDrop 2000 was used to measure RNA concentration. This clonotype was found many times. No cognate antigen has been identified for it. Within one base of it there is no much larger clone, and no base qualities were kept. The library was built by means of multiplex PCR. Sequencing took place on an Illumina HiSeq 4000. To build TCR beta libraries, CDR3 regions were amplified by Arm-PCR using iRepertoire HTBI primers. Before sequencing, the PCR products went through gel purification. Turning to the authors' computational methods: Gene usage analysis of CDR3 amino acid clonotypes relied on the roughly 67 TRBV and around 13 TRBJ segments identified across samples. Filtered high-quality paired reads were merged into contigs using COPE and FqMerger. BLAST was used to align contigs to the IMGT TRBV, TRBD and TRBJ reference genes, and CDR3 was defined following IMGT. Any clonotype with a frequency above 0.1% was classified as a highly expanded clone. Repertoire diversity was measured by Shannon entropy, and V-J evenness by the Gini coefficient. Clonotypes shared by more than one individual were considered public. TCRdb applied fastp at Q25 and MiXCR to the public reads, then kept only in-frame beta chains. Rows merge per CDR3 protein into single entries with the most common DNA and genes. The V and J calls and clone size come from TCRdb's table, not from the authors' own analysis. In this sample the table shows 200,000 to 250,000 distinct CDR3 sequences, around 20% of which occur a single time. The ten largest clones represent 12% of the sample.

This sample was shared with a second study, whose subject was T cells in Graves' hyperthyroidism and ophthalmopathy. As that second paper reports: Stable Graves' hyperthyroidism was defined as the absence of progression to ophthalmopathy over 18 months of follow-up. Hyperthyroidism patients were aged 18 to 65 years and newly diagnosed, with disease duration of less than 2 months. Patients with uncontrolled infections, other autoimmune diseases, pregnancy or lactation were excluded. Diagnoses were based on clinical symptoms, serum thyroxine and TRAb, thyroid ultrasound and orbital computed tomography. The TCR CDR3 was subjected to a first round of RT-PCR using the HTBI primer set and the Qiagen OneStep RT-PCR kit. Most expanded thyroid clonotypes (frequency above 0.001) were also detected in blood, a finding suggesting that blood repertoires may reflect thyroid immune responses. A model built on a 13 V-J signature distinguished ophthalmopathy from stable hyperthyroidism, reaching roughly 88% sensitivity and 81.08% specificity in cross-validation and 80%/75% in testing. In validation, the model predicted progression to ophthalmopathy a median of around 6.5 months before onset, with approximately 71% sensitivity and 72.22% specificity. A discovery cohort of roughly 100 patients, about 40 with Graves' ophthalmopathy and roughly 59 with stable Graves' hyperthyroidism, was used to find distinguishing TCR V-J signatures. An independent validation cohort of around 19 hyperthyroidism patients and 17 patients who later progressed to ophthalmopathy tested prospective prediction of ophthalmopathy. The 100 discovery patients were randomly split 7:3 into training and test sets. In six Graves' hyperthyroidism patients, the study also compared T-cell repertoires from thyroid tissue with T-cell repertoires from blood. Following sampling, methimazole starting at 30 mg daily was given to hyperthyroidism patients, and high-dose intravenous methylprednisolone was given to ophthalmopathy patients. Libraries were constructed in a second round of multiplex PCR, after which size selection and purification were performed. Libraries were sequenced paired-end with 100 bp reads on an Illumina HiSeq2000. SOAPnuke was used to process the raw data, with reads discarded if the reads contained adapters or uncalled bases, had a mean Phred below 15, or lacked an exact constant-primer or identifier match. High-quality paired reads were merged using COPE v1.2.5, and each unique nucleotide sequence was defined as a clonotype. MiTCR v1.1 was used to align the clonotypes against IMGT TRBV, TRBD and TRBJ reference segments. Analysis was restricted to V-J combinations with a frequency above 0.0001, which covered about 99% of repertoires. The TCS score was defined as the ratio of F50 (clonal expansion) to E x V (chaos), calculated using BLOSUM62-based TCRdist between CDR3 peptides within each V-J. Welch's t-statistics and random forest reduced approximately 520 V-J features to 10 to 15, which were used in a naive Bayes classifier (R e1071). Sample size was not statistically predetermined, and investigators were not blinded to group allocation. TCR Vbeta CDR3 sequencing of fewer than 150 peripheral blood samples (under 45 ophthalmopathy, 75 hyperthyroidism and approximately 17 progressor patients) is reported in the paper.

The sample in question was peripheral blood mononuclear cells (PBMCs), obtained at new diagnosis, from a patient treated with antithyroid drugs. This receptor was taken from a woman aged 30 to 39 with Graves disease. Donor details come from another sample of the same person, matched by shared clones.

The CDR3 protein: CASSFTGDGYTF. The nucleotide sequence is TGTGCCAGCAGCTTCACAGGGGATGGCTACACCTTC. The receptor chain draws on TRBV7-9 and TRBJ1-2, and 7 junctional nucleotides match TRBD1. Taken from the germline V gene (reference sequence), the CDR1 and CDR2 loops are SEHNR and FQNEAQ. The CDR3 has 12 amino acids, counting the end cysteine and phenylalanine. The kept DNA is CDR3 alone, 36 bases in frame from the first base. Ends trimmed: V by 3 bases, J by 6 bases; bases unmatched to a gene: 1.